This is a list of T cell receptor beta chains from one sample in a study of regulatory T cells in long-lasting Graves disease. TCRdb reanalysed the multiplex PCR reads using MiXCR and keeps one entry per CDR3 protein. Of hundreds of thousands of distinct CDR3 sequences in the sample, 20% are singletons; the top ten hold under 9%. The source material was peripheral blood mononuclear cells (PBMCs), sampled when the disease was refractory, from a patient treated with antithyroid drugs. All receptors come from a female donor with Graves disease. The CDR3 runs from the conserved cysteine through the conserved F or W. A D gene is named only where the DNA matches it firmly. Not all rows give a size; the values are once, few, many and, for expanded clones, a class.

TRBJ2-1,.,.,TRBV5-6,CASSLGSEQFF,TGTGCCAGCAGCTTGGGGTCTGAGCAGTTCTTC
TRBJ2-3,TRBD2,.,TRBV20-1,CSADGLAGLTDTQYF,TGCAGTGCTGATGGACTAGCGGGACTCACAGATACGCAGTATTTT
TRBJ1-5,TRBD1,few,TRBV24-1,CATSDPGTGDQPQHF,TGTGCCACCAGTGATCCCGGGACAGGGGATCAGCCCCAGCATTTT
TRBJ1-1,.,many,TRBV18,CASSPETELGAFF,TGTGCCAGCTCACCGGAAACTGAACTAGGAGCTTTCTTT
TRBJ2-7,.,.,TRBV15,CATSGIYEQYF,TGTGCCACCAGCGGTATCTACGAGCAGTACTTC
TRBJ2-7,TRBD2,few,TRBV20-1,CSARGTSGDYEQYF,TGCAGTGCTAGAGGGACTAGCGGAGACTACGAGCAGTACTTC
TRBJ2-3,.,.,TRBV5-4,CASSPHSGSDTQYF,TGTGCCAGCAGCCCCCACAGCGGTTCAGATACGCAGTATTTT
TRBJ1-3,.,few,TRBV30,CAWSVAWSSGNTIYF,TGTGCCTGGAGTGTGGCCTGGAGCTCTGGAAACACCATATATTTT
TRBJ1-5,.,many,TRBV6-1,CASSYGTAGNQPQHF,TGTGCCAGCAGCTATGGTACAGCGGGCAATCAGCCCCAGCATTTT
TRBJ2-1,TRBD2,.,TRBV7-9,CASSSTGTSIDEQFF,TGTGCCAGCAGCTCAACCGGGACTAGCATAGATGAGCAGTTCTTC
TRBJ2-7,TRBD1,.,TRBV29-1,CSVEMTGYYEQYF,TGCAGCGTTGAAATGACAGGGTACTACGAGCAGTACTTC
TRBJ2-5,.,many,TRBV2,CASSEAPGSQETQYF,TGTGCCAGCAGTGAAGCCCCCGGCAGCCAAGAGACCCAGTACTTC
TRBJ1-1,TRBD1,.,TRBV2,CATTGGFEAFF,TGTGCCACGACAGGGGGCTTTGAAGCTTTCTTT
TRBJ2-1,TRBD2,.,TRBV9,CASSHLAGVYNEQFF,TGTGCCAGCAGCCATCTAGCGGGCGTCTACAATGAGCAGTTCTTC
TRBJ2-5,.,many,TRBV7-3,CASSPLGGTDALTQYF,TGTGCCAGCAGCCCACTGGGTGGGACGGACGCATTAACCCAGTACTTC
TRBJ1-5,TRBD1,few,TRBV25-1,CASSLTGDAQPQHF,TGTGCCAGCAGCCTCACAGGGGACGCTCAGCCCCAGCATTTT
TRBJ2-2,TRBD1,few,TRBV5-1,CATRDSNTGELFF,TGCGCCACCCGGGACAGTAACACCGGGGAGCTGTTTTTT
TRBJ1-2,.,many,TRBV6-1,CASSVDADYGYTF,TGTGCCAGCAGCGTCGACGCGGACTATGGCTACACCTTC
TRBJ2-1,TRBD1,few,TRBV28,CASSLVSPGTDRYNEQFF,TGTGCCAGCAGTTTGGTATCCCCCGGGACAGATCGCTACAATGAGCAGTTCTTC
TRBJ1-4,.,.,TRBV20-1,CSAGLREKLFF,TGCAGTGCTGGGCTTCGGGAAAAACTGTTTTTT
TRBJ2-1,.,few,TRBV29-1,CSVSAGGSPGNEQFF,TGCAGCGTTTCGGCCGGGGGCTCCCCGGGGAATGAGCAGTTCTTC
TRBJ2-2,.,few,TRBV18,CASSPARGANTGELFF,TGTGCCAGCTCACCAGCGCGGGGCGCGAACACCGGGGAGCTGTTTTTT
TRBJ2-7,.,.,TRBV2,CASHGLEQITTYEQYF,TGTGCCAGCCACGGACTTGAACAGATTACTACCTACGAGCAGTACTTC
TRBJ1-1,TRBD1,many,TRBV7-6,CASSARQGWNTEAFF,TGTGCCAGCAGCGCACGACAGGGGTGGAACACTGAAGCTTTCTTT